This is a list of T cell receptor beta chains from one sample in a study of blood T cell repertoires in COVID-19. Some clones are missing from TCRdb's copy, which holds only in-frame ones; the method was immunoSEQ multiplex PCR. Here the sample spans 350,000 to 450,000 clones, about 87% being singletons. Sequencing was done on a sample of peripheral blood. These receptors all come from a woman in her sixties with COVID-19, enrolled during active disease. Each CDR3 is given with its conserved first and last residue. A D gene is named only where the DNA matches it firmly. A clone size is listed for some rows: how often the clone was seen (once, few, many), or a class if it is expanded.

J gene,CDR3 length,V gene,clone size,D gene,CDR3 protein,CDR3 DNA
TRBJ1-5,13,TRBV7-9,.,.,CASSVVGDQPQHF,TGTGCCAGCAGTGTTGTAGGGGATCAGCCCCAGCATTTT
TRBJ2-2,16,TRBV7-2,.,.,CASSLAPGVNTGELFF,TGTGCCAGCAGCTTAGCGCCCGGGGTGAACACCGGGGAGCTGTTTTTT
TRBJ1-3,13,TRBV28,.,.,CASRAGSGNTIYF,TGTGCCAGCAGGGCGGGGTCTGGAAACACCATATATTTT
TRBJ1-4,14,TRBV27,.,.,CASSLLSTNEKLFF,TGTGCCAGCAGTTTATTGAGTACTAATGAAAAACTGTTTTTT
TRBJ2-3,16,TRBV3-1/TRBV3-2,few,.,CASSQERRFRTDTQYF,TGTGCCAGCAGCCAAGAACGCCGGTTTCGCACAGATACGCAGTATTTT
TRBJ1-1,15,TRBV3-1/TRBV3-2,.,TRBD1,CASSQRGGRGTEAFF,TGTGCCAGCAGCCAAAGAGGGGGCCGGGGCACTGAAGCTTTCTTT
TRBJ1-6,16,TRBV6-5,.,.,CASSYSSISASTPLHF,TGTGCCAGCAGTTACTCCTCGATAAGCGCGTCCACGCCCCTCCACTTT
TRBJ1-2,12,TRBV29-1,many,TRBD1,CSVLDRGYGYTF,TGCAGCGTCCTTGACAGGGGCTATGGCTACACCTTC
TRBJ1-1,16,TRBV5-6,.,TRBD1,CASSLNIGQVNTEAFF,TGTGCCAGCAGCTTGAACATCGGACAGGTGAACACTGAAGCTTTCTTT
TRBJ1-2,15,TRBV4-2,.,.,CASSQDLRGVWGYTF,TGTGCCAGCAGCCAAGATCTGCGGGGGGTCTGGGGCTACACCTTC
TRBJ2-3,13,TRBV5-1,.,.,CASSYYSTDTQYF,TGCGCCAGCAGCTATTACTCCACAGATACGCAGTATTTT
TRBJ1-2,14,TRBV2,.,TRBD1,CASSSQGERYGYTF,TGTGCCAGCAGCAGTCAGGGGGAAAGATATGGCTACACCTTC
TRBJ1-2,14,TRBV5-1,.,.,CASSLPGHGTGYTF,TGCGCCAGCAGCTTACCGGGACATGGGACTGGCTACACCTTC
TRBJ1-1,13,TRBV5-6,.,.,CASSQGQNTEAFF,TGTGCCAGCAGCCAGGGACAGAACACTGAAGCTTTCTTT
TRBJ2-3,14,TRBV5-1,once,.,CASSIRDSTDTQYF,TGCGCCAGCAGCATCCGGGACTCCACAGATACGCAGTATTTT
TRBJ2-5,14,TRBV3-1/TRBV3-2,.,.,CASSLRGSQETQYF,TGTGCCAGCAGCCTGAGGGGGTCCCAAGAGACCCAGTACTTC
TRBJ2-1,16,TRBV5-6,once,.,CASSLTSGESYNEQFF,TGTGCCAGCAGCTTAACTTCGGGGGAATCCTACAATGAGCAGTTCTTC
TRBJ2-7,14,TRBV2,once,.,CASLPDGVQVEQYF,TGTGCCAGCTTACCCGACGGGGTTCAGGTCGAGCAGTACTTC
TRBJ2-6,16,TRBV28,.,.,CASSWGGAGGANVLTF,TGTGCCAGCAGTTGGGGGGGGGCTGGTGGGGCCAACGTCCTGACTTTC
TRBJ1-5,13,TRBV10-1,.,TRBD1,CASTRAGGQPQHF,TGCGCCAGCACCCGGGCAGGGGGACAGCCCCAGCATTTT
TRBJ1-2,15,TRBV28,once,.,CASSPSGGPREGYTF,TGTGCCAGCAGCCCGTCGGGGGGCCCCCGGGAGGGCTACACCTTC
TRBJ2-7,17,TRBV5-1,once,TRBD2,CASSLAASGGWVYEQYF,TGCGCCAGCAGCTTGGCGGCTAGCGGGGGGTGGGTCTACGAGCAGTACTTC
TRBJ1-1,14,TRBV7-2,.,.,CASSPRRGNTEAFF,TGTGCCAGCAGCCCTCGACGGGGGAACACTGAAGCTTTCTTT
TRBJ2-2,15,TRBV5-1,.,.,CASSSRGANTGELFF,TGCGCCAGCAGCTCCCGCGGGGCGAACACCGGGGAGCTGTTTTTT
TRBJ2-3,15,TRBV28,.,TRBD2,CASTPGGGLRDTQYF,TGTGCCAGCACCCCTGGCGGGGGGCTCCGAGATACGCAGTATTTT
TRBJ1-6,14,TRBV5-1,few,.,CASSLGQGNSPLHF,TGCGCCAGCAGCTTGGGGCAGGGGAATTCACCCCTCCACTTT
TRBJ1-2,15,TRBV5-1,.,TRBD1,CASSFGQGRRFGYTF,TGCGCCAGCAGCTTCGGACAGGGGCGACGTTTTGGCTACACCTTC
TRBJ2-7,17,TRBV3-1/TRBV3-2,once,.,CASSRDTLAGVSYEQYF,TGTGCCAGCAGCCGGGACACTCTGGCGGGGGTCTCCTACGAGCAGTACTTC
TRBJ2-6,17,TRBV5-1,.,.,CASSLEGPNFGANVLTF,TGCGCCAGCAGCTTGGAGGGGCCTAATTTTGGGGCCAACGTCCTGACTTTC
TRBJ2-3,16,TRBV6-2/TRBV6-3,few,.,CASSYSLTELTDTQYF,TGTGCCAGCAGTTACTCGTTGACAGAACTCACAGATACGCAGTATTTT
TRBJ2-1,11,TRBV5-8,.,.,CASSLVIGQFF,TGTGCCAGCAGCTTGGTGATCGGGCAGTTCTTC
TRBJ1-5,15,TRBV19,.,.,CASSPRGTGNQPQHF,TGTGCCAGTAGCCCCAGGGGCACGGGCAATCAGCCCCAGCATTTT
TRBJ1-1,15,TRBV4-1,.,TRBD1,CASSQGEQGVSEAFF,TGCGCCAGCAGCCAAGGCGAACAGGGGGTATCTGAAGCTTTCTTT
TRBJ2-5,16,TRBV3-1/TRBV3-2,.,TRBD2,CASSRRTSGGTETQYF,TGTGCCAGCAGCCGTCGGACTAGCGGGGGGACTGAGACCCAGTACTTC
TRBJ2-1,16,TRBV9,.,TRBD2,CASRNGGASSYNEQFF,TGTGCCAGCAGGAACGGGGGGGCAAGCTCCTACAATGAGCAGTTCTTC
TRBJ1-2,16,TRBV5-1,.,TRBD1,CASSPHGQGANYGYTF,TGCGCCAGCAGCCCCCATGGACAGGGCGCTAACTATGGCTACACCTTC
TRBJ1-1,14,TRBV18,.,.,CASSPDRLNTEAFF,TGTGCCAGCTCACCTGACAGGTTGAACACTGAAGCTTTCTTT
TRBJ1-2,14,TRBV14,.,TRBD1,CASSQGDSDYGYTF,TGTGCCAGCAGCCAGGGGGACAGTGACTATGGCTACACCTTC
TRBJ2-7,13,TRBV5-1,.,.,CASSLLPSYEQYF,TGCGCCAGCAGCCTCCTACCGTCCTACGAGCAGTACTTC
TRBJ2-1,14,TRBV5-6,.,TRBD1,CASSFRDRVNEQFF,TGTGCCAGCAGCTTCCGGGACAGGGTGAATGAGCAGTTCTTC
TRBJ1-3,16,TRBV18,.,.,CASSSNIPQAGNTIYF,TGTGCCAGCTCATCGAACATTCCCCAGGCAGGAAACACCATATATTTT
TRBJ1-2,15,TRBV19,few,TRBD1,CASSMQAGGRHGYTF,TGTGCCAGTAGTATGCAAGCAGGGGGCAGGCATGGCTACACCTTC
TRBJ2-5,13,TRBV12-3/TRBV12-4,.,TRBD1,CASSLTGVETQYF,TGTGCCAGCAGCTTAACAGGGGTGGAGACCCAGTACTTC
TRBJ1-1,14,TRBV14,.,TRBD1,CASRPRTGNTEAFF,TGTGCCAGCAGACCAAGGACAGGGAACACTGAAGCTTTCTTT
TRBJ1-2,12,TRBV12-3/TRBV12-4,.,.,CASSLEGDGYTF,TGTGCCAGCAGTTTAGAAGGAGATGGCTACACCTTC